This is a list of T cell receptor beta chains from one sample in a study of shared clonotypes between healthy human individuals. Repertoires were generated with immunoSEQ multiplex PCR, while TCRdb's copy carries only in-frame clones and drops some. The sample contains fewer than 3 million clones, around 92% of which appear only once. Sequenced sample: naive CD4+ T cells from PBMCs. These receptors were obtained from a man aged 18 to 29 in good health. Some clones in this sample may be carry-over from other donors' samples. The CDR3 runs from the conserved cysteine through the conserved F or W. D genes are given only for firm matches. Size values are once, few and many counts, or a class for expanded clones, and some rows have none.

TRBV6-5	TRBJ2-1	NA	15	once	CASSTQGGGRYEQFF	TGTGCCAGCAGTACCCAGGGGGGCGGGAGGTATGAGCAGTTCTTC
TRBV18	TRBJ2-1	NA	14	NA	CASSPRSRNNEQFF	TGTGCCAGCTCACCACGATCTAGGAACAATGAGCAGTTCTTC
TRBV6-1	TRBJ2-5	TRBD1	13	few	CATGQVNQETQYF	TGTGCCACGGGACAGGTGAACCAAGAGACCCAGTACTTC
TRBV5-1	TRBJ1-1	NA	15	NA	CASSSPGTRGAEAFF	TGCGCCAGCAGCTCGCCCGGGACACGGGGGGCTGAAGCTTTCTTT
TRBV4-3	TRBJ2-1	NA	18	NA	CASSQESPGLWIYNEQFF	TGCGCCAGCAGCCAAGAATCCCCCGGACTATGGATCTACAATGAGCAGTTCTTC
TRBV6-6	TRBJ1-3	NA	15	NA	CASSRGQFSGNTIYF	TGTGCCAGCAGCCGTGGACAGTTCTCTGGAAACACCATATATTTT
TRBV4-1	TRBJ2-6	NA	16	NA	CASSQGEGSGANVLTF	TGCGCCAGCAGCCAAGGTGAGGGTTCGGGGGCCAACGTCCTGACTTTC
TRBV5-1	TRBJ1-4	NA	17	NA	CASSSKGQGGTNEKLFF	TGCGCCAGCAGCTCTAAGGGGCAGGGAGGAACTAATGAAAAACTGTTTTTT
TRBV5-1	TRBJ1-4	TRBD1	15	NA	CASSLVEGAGEKLFF	TGCGCCAGCAGCTTGGTAGAGGGGGCTGGTGAAAAACTGTTTTTT
TRBV11-2	TRBJ1-1	TRBD1	14	few	CASSLVGTGVRAFF	TGTGCCAGCAGCTTAGTGGGGACAGGGGTGCGAGCTTTCTTT
TRBV25-1	TRBJ2-5	TRBD1	15	NA	CASSVPGQGRQTQYF	TGTGCCAGCAGTGTCCCGGGACAGGGTAGGCAGACCCAGTACTTC
TRBV5-4	TRBJ2-7	TRBD1	16	NA	CASSLLRDRGTGEQYF	TGTGCCAGCAGCTTGTTGCGGGACAGGGGTACGGGAGAGCAGTACTTC
TRBV6-5	TRBJ2-7	NA	14	NA	CASSYRQVGDEQYF	TGTGCCAGCAGTTACCGCCAGGTGGGGGACGAGCAGTACTTC
TRBV5-1	TRBJ2-7	NA	14	NA	CASSLGGVSYEQYF	TGCGCCAGCAGCTTGGGGGGAGTATCCTACGAGCAGTACTTC
TRBV7-2	TRBJ1-3	NA	15	NA	CASSSRASSGNTIYF	TGTGCCAGCAGCTCAAGGGCCAGCTCTGGAAACACCATATATTTT
TRBV2	TRBJ1-4	NA	15	NA	CASNRATGGNEKLFF	TGTGCCAGCAACCGAGCGACGGGGGGGAATGAAAAACTGTTTTTT
TRBV7-9	TRBJ2-7	NA	15	NA	CASSLVSQVSYEQYF	TGTGCCAGCAGCTTAGTAAGCCAGGTTTCCTACGAGCAGTACTTC
TRBV7-2	TRBJ1-2	NA	13	NA	CASSPDGAYGYTF	TGTGCCAGCAGCCCTGACGGAGCCTATGGCTACACCTTC
TRBV5-1	TRBJ1-2	NA	14	NA	CASSSSLTVYGYTF	TGCGCCAGCAGCTCCTCCCTGACGGTCTATGGCTACACCTTC
TRBV15	TRBJ1-1	NA	15	NA	CATSRAVEGWAEAFF	TGTGCCACCAGCAGAGCGGTAGAGGGTTGGGCTGAAGCTTTCTTT
TRBV5-4	TRBJ2-6	NA	18	once	CASSLVLGHRSGANVLTF	TGTGCCAGCAGCTTGGTCCTCGGACACCGCTCTGGGGCCAACGTCCTGACTTTC
TRBV4-1	TRBJ2-7	NA	15	NA	CASSQASDPVGEQYF	TGCGCCAGCAGCCAAGCTTCCGATCCTGTGGGGGAGCAGTACTTC
TRBV5-5	TRBJ2-1	NA	13	NA	CASSLVGYNEQFF	TGTGCCAGCAGCTTAGTAGGGTACAATGAGCAGTTCTTC
TRBV4-2	TRBJ2-2	TRBD2	19	NA	CASSPGGLAGDANTGELFF	TGTGCCAGCAGCCCCGGAGGGCTAGCGGGAGACGCGAACACCGGGGAGCTGTTTTTT
TRBV25-1	TRBJ1-1	NA	15	few	CASSDPGTGNTEAFF	TGTGCCAGCAGTGACCCAGGGACCGGCAACACTGAAGCTTTCTTT
TRBV6-5	TRBJ1-1	NA	14	NA	CASSYPGTNTEAFF	TGTGCCAGCAGTTACCCGGGGACGAACACTGAAGCTTTCTTT
TRBV11-2	TRBJ2-1	TRBD2	17	NA	CASSRIAGGQVVNEQFF	TGTGCCAGCAGCCGAATAGCGGGAGGGCAGGTCGTGAATGAGCAGTTCTTC
TRBV18	TRBJ1-1	NA	15	NA	CASSPNGVGGTEAFF	TGTGCCAGCTCACCAAATGGGGTTGGGGGCACTGAAGCTTTCTTT
TRBV7-9	TRBJ1-6	NA	15	NA	CASSSETWNHSPLHF	TGTGCCAGCAGCTCAGAGACGTGGAACCACTCACCCCTCCACTTT
TRBV12-2	TRBJ2-1	NA	13	NA	CASRQRHRWGQFF	TGTGCAAGTCGTCAAAGACACCGATGGGGACAGTTCTTC
TRBV18	TRBJ2-4	NA	15	NA	CASSPPSTGGGIQYF	TGTGCCAGCTCACCACCGAGTACAGGCGGTGGCATTCAGTACTTC
TRBV25-1	TRBJ2-1	NA	15	NA	CASRGHQGPYNEQFF	TGTGCCAGCAGGGGGCACCAGGGCCCCTACAATGAGCAGTTCTTC
TRBV27	TRBJ1-2	NA	15	NA	CASSFVPVDPYGYTF	TGTGCCAGCAGTTTCGTTCCTGTGGACCCCTATGGCTACACCTTC
TRBV5-1	TRBJ1-2	TRBD1	14	NA	CASSRTGVGVGYTF	TGCGCCAGCAGCCGGACAGGGGTCGGCGTTGGCTACACCTTC
TRBV21-1	TRBJ1-1	NA	12	NA	CASSIRLSEAFF	TGTGCCAGCAGCATTCGACTGTCTGAAGCTTTCTTT
TRBV30	TRBJ1-5	NA	15	once	CAWSLLGPYNQPQHF	TGTGCCTGGAGTCTCCTCGGACCCTACAATCAGCCCCAGCATTTT
TRBV7-9	TRBJ2-1	TRBD2	16	NA	CASSLVSGGTYNEQFF	TGTGCCAGCAGCTTAGTTTCGGGAGGGACCTACAATGAGCAGTTCTTC
TRBV19	TRBJ1-5	NA	14	NA	CASTPVGFGQPQHF	TGTGCCAGTACCCCCGTAGGTTTTGGTCAGCCCCAGCATTTT
TRBV5-4	TRBJ1-2	TRBD1	15	NA	CASVRGQGESYGYTF	TGTGCCAGCGTTCGGGGACAGGGGGAATCCTATGGCTACACCTTC
TRBV7-9	TRBJ2-7	NA	12	NA	CASTNGASEQYF	TGTGCCAGCACCAATGGGGCCTCCGAGCAGTACTTC
TRBV5-1	TRBJ2-1	NA	14	NA	CASSLATFDNEQFF	TGCGCCAGCAGCTTGGCGACCTTCGACAATGAGCAGTTCTTC
TRBV27	TRBJ2-1	NA	14	NA	CASSRDFAQREQFF	TGTGCCAGCAGTCGGGACTTTGCTCAGCGTGAGCAGTTCTTC
TRBV7-2	TRBJ2-1	TRBD1	15	NA	CASSLGQGALNEQFF	TGTGCCAGCAGCCTAGGACAGGGGGCGCTCAATGAGCAGTTCTTC
TRBV11-2	TRBJ1-2	TRBD1	15	NA	CASSKGQGPFYGYTF	TGTGCCAGCAGCAAAGGACAGGGCCCCTTCTATGGCTACACCTTC